The clone carrying this T cell receptor (beta chain) was observed a handful of times. The antigen is undetermined. This entry is derived from a study of early T cells in non-severe SARS-CoV-2 infection. Study summary: Alpha and beta chains were unpaired, from unsorted whole-blood bulk RNA. Study-wide results and limits: Clonotype matching in VDJdb favored anti-spike CD8 responses and did not capture private and CD4 specificities.

V trimming: 0 bases; J trimming: 3 bases; junction bases outside the gene matches: 6. From germline, CDR1 is KGHSH and CDR2 LQKENI. The CDR3 totals 17 residues. TCRdb itself ran the 5' RACE reads through MiXCR, one entry per CDR3 protein. There are roughly 99,000 distinct CDR3 sequences in the sample; approximately 12% occur only once, and 4.4% lies in the top ten. The chain uses TRBV18 and TRBJ2-4, with 9 bases that match TRBD1. The receptor's source is an adult who was a healthcare worker with PCR-confirmed SARS-CoV-2 infection or an uninfected control (not recorded which). Specimen: whole blood, collected at baseline. Here the CDR3 DNA reads TGTGCCAGCTCACCACCCGGACAGGGGATCGGCAAAAACATTCAGTACTTC. Translated: CASSPPGQGIGKNIQYF.